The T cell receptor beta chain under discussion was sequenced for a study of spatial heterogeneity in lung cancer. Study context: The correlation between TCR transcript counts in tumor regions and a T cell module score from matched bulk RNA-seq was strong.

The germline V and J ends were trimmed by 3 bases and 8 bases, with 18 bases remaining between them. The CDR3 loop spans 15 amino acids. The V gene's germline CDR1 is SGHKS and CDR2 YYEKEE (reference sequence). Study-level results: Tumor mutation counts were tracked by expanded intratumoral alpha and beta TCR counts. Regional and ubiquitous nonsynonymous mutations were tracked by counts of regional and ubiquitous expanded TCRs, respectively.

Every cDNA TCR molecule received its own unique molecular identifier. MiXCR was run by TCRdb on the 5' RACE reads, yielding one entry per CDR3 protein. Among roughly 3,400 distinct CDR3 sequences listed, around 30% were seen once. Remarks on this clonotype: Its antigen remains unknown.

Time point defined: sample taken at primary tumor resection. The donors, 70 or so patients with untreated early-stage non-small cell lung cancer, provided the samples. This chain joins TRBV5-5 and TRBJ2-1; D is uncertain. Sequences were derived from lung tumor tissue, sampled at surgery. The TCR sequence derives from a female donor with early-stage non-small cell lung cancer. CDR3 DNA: TGTGCCAGCAGCTCAACAATAGACTGGCCCGATGAGCAGTTCTTC. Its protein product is CASSSTIDWPDEQFF.